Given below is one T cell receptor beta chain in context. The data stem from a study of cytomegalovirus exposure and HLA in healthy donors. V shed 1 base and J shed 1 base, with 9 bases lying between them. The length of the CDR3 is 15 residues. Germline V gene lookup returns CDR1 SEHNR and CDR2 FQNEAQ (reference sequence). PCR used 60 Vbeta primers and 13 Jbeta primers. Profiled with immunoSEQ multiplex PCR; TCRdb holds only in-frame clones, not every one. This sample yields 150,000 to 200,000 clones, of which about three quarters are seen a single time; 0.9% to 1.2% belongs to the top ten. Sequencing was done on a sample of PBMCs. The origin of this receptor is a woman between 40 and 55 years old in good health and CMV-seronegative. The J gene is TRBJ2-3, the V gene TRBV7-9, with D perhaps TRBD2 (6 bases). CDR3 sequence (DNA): TGTGCCAGCAGCTTAGTACTAGCCGGCACAGATACGCAGTATTTT. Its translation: CASSLVLAGTDTQYF.